The clone carrying this T cell receptor (beta chain) was detected many times. No antigen is known for it. The sample belongs to a study of neurological immune-mediated disorders. Whole-study context: The approximately 34 multiple sclerosis patients comprised approximately 31 relapsing-remitting and 3 secondary progressive cases. Whole-study results and caveats: On phylogenetic grouping, the repertoires of 18 of 34 multiple sclerosis patients fell within one related-CDR3 cluster, constituting a possible signature. There was no clinical or MRI feature that was associated with the multiple sclerosis repertoire cluster.

The CDR3 runs 13 residues. Between the trimmed V and J ends, which lost 7 bases and 10 bases, there was a span of 22 bases. Germline CDR1 reads SQVTM; CDR2 reads ANQGSEA. The output of every sequencing run exceeded 190 million TCR-beta sequences, derived from 15-18 subjects. Using its own MiXCR run on the 5' RACE reads, TCRdb lists one record per CDR3 protein. The sample carries some 60,000 distinct CDR3 sequences, 2% to 3% recorded once. The sequence came from a man aged 50-59 years with multiple sclerosis. The specimen sequenced was PBMCs. The chain carries TRBV29-1 and TRBJ1-2; D may be TRBD1 (5 bases). This CDR3 is CSALPGTGPDYTF. Here the CDR3 DNA reads TGCAGCGCTCTTCCCGGGACCGGTCCCGACTACACCTTC.